Described below is a single T cell receptor beta chain sequence and its context. The data were taken from a study of OX40 agonist ivuxolimab in advanced cancers. In the study overall: Three dose-escalation patients had partial responses: one with hepatocellular carcinoma and two with cutaneous melanoma.

Data came from immunoSEQ multiplex PCR; TCRdb stores just in-frame clones and leaves some out. The sample includes around 76,000 clones, 78% of them seen just once. The germline CDR1 and CDR2 sequences are LNHDA and SQIVND (reference sequence). Trimming removed 3 bases at V and 2 bases at J, with 16 bases between. This CDR3 has 16 residues. Blood sampling was done at baseline, cycle 4 day 1, and cycle 7 day 1. The genes are TRBV19 and TRBJ2-5; D possibly matches TRBD1 or TRBD2 (6 bases each). This receptor was taken from an adult with an advanced solid tumor such as melanoma, head and neck, liver or kidney cancer. This material consisted of CD4+ or CD8+ T cells sorted from blood, taken in a trial of the OX40 agonist ivuxolimab. This CDR3 is CASSILTGARQETQYF. The DNA of the CDR3 is TGTGCCAGTAGTATCCTCACGGGGGCAAGGCAAGAGACCCAGTACTTC.